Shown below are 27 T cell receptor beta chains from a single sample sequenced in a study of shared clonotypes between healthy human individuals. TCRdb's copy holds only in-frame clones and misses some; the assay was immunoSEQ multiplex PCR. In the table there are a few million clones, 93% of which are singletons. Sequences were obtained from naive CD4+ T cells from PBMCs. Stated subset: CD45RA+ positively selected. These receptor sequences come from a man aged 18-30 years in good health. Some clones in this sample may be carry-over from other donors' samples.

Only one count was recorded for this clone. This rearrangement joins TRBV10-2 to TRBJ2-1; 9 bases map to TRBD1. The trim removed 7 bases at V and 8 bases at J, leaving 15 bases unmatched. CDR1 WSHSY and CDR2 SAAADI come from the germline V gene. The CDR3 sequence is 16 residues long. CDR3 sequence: CASTRQTGGSVDEQFF. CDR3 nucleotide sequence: TGCGCCAGCACCCGACAAACAGGGGGCTCGGTGGATGAGCAGTTCTTC.

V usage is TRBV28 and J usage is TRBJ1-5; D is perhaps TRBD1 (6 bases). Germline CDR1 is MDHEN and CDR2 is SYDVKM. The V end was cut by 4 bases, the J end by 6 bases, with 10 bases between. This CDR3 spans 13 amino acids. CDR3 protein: CASSSGDGQPQHF. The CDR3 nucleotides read TGTGCCAGCAGTTCAGGGGATGGTCAGCCCCAGCATTTT.

The CDR3: CASSNLQGTDTQYF. Here the CDR3 DNA reads TGTGCCAGTAGTAATTTGCAGGGTACAGATACGCAGTATTTT. The gene calls are TRBV19 and TRBJ2-3; D might be TRBD1 (5 bases). There are 14 residues in the CDR3. Looked up from germline, CDR1 is LNHDA and CDR2 is SQIVND (reference sequence). V lost 4 bases and J lost 3, with 11 bases in between.

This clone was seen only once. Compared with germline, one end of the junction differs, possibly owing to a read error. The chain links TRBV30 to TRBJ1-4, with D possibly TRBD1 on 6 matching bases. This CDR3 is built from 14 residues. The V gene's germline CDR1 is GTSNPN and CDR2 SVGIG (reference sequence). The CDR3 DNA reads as TGTGCCCGGAGCTCAAACGGGGGGCGCGAAAAACTGTTTTTT. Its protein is CARSSNGGREKLFF.

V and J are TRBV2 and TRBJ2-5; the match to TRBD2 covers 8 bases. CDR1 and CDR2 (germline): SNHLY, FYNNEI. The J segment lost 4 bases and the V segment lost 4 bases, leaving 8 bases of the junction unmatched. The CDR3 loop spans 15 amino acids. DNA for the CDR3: TGTGCCAGCAGTGTCAGGGGACTAGTAAGAGAGACCCAGTACTTC. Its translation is CASSVRGLVRETQYF. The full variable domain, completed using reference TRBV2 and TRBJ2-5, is EPEVTQTPSHQVTQMGQEVILRCVPISNHLYFYWYRQILGQKVEFLVSFYNNEISEKSEIFDDQFSVERPDGSNFTLKIRSTKLEDSAMYFCASSVRGLVRETQYFGPGTRLLVL.

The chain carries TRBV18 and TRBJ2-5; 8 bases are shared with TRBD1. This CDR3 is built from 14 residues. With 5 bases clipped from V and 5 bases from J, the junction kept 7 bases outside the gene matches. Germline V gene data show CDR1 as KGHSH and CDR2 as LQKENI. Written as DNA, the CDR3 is TGTGCCAGCTCAGAAGACAGGGGCGATGAGACCCAGTACTTC. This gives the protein CASSEDRGDETQYF.

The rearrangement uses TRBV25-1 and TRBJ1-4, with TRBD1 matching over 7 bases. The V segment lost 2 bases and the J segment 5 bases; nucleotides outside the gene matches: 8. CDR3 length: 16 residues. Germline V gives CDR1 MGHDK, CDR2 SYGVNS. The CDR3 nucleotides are TGTGCCAGCAGTGAACGCTCGGGACAGCCCAATGAAAAACTGTTTTTT. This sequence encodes CASSERSGQPNEKLFF.

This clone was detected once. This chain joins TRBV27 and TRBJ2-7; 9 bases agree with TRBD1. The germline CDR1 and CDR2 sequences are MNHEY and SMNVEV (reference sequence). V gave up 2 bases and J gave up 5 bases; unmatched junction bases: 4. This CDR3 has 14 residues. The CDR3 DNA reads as TGTGCCAGCAGTTTACGGGGACAGGGAGACGAGCAGTACTTC. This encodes CASSLRGQGDEQYF.

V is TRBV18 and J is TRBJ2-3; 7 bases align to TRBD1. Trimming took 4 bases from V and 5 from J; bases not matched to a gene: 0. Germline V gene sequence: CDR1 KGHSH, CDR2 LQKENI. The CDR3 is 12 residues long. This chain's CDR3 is CASSRQGDTQYF. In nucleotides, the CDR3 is TGTGCCAGCTCACGACAGGGAGATACGCAGTATTTT. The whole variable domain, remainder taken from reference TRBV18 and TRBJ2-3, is NAGVMQNPRHLVRRRGQEARLRCSPMKGHSHVYWYRQLPEEGLKFMVYLQKENIIDESGMPKERFSAEFPKEGPSILRIQQVVRGDSAAYFCASSRQGDTQYFGPGTRLTVL.

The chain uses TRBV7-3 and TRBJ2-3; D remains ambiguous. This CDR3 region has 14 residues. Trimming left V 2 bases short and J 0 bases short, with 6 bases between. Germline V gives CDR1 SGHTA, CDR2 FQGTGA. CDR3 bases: TGTGCCAGCAGCTTATATCAGAGCACAGATACGCAGTATTTT. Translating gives CASSLYQSTDTQYF.

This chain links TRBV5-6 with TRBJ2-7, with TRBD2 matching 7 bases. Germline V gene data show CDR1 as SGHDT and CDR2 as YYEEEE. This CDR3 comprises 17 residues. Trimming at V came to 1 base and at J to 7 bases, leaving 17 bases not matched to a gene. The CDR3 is CASSLYGQAGALWEQYF. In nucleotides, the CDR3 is TGTGCCAGCAGCTTGTATGGGCAGGCGGGAGCTCTCTGGGAGCAGTACTTC.

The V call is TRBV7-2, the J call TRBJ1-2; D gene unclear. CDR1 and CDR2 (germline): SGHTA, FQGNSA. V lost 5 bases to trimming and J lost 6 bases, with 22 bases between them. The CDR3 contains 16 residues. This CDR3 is CASSTRHGRDSNGYTF. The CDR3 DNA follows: TGTGCCAGCAGCACGCGGCACGGGCGCGACTCCAATGGCTACACCTTC.

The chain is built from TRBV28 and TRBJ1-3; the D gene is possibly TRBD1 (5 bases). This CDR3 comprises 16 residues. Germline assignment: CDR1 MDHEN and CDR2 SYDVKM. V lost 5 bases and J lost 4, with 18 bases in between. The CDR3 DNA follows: TGTGCCAGCAGTCAGGGCCAGGGTGTGAAGGGAAACACCATATATTTT. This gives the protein CASSQGQGVKGNTIYF. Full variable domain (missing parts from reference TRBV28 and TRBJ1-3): DVKVTQSSRYLVKRTGEKVFLECVQDMDHENMFWYRQDPGLGLRLIYFSYDVKMKEKGDIPEGYSVSREKKERFSLILESASTNQTSMYLCASSQGQGVKGNTIYFGEGSWLTVV.

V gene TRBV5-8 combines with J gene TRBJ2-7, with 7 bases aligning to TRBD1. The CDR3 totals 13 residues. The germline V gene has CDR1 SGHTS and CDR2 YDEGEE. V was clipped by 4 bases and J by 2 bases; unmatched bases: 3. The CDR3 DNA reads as TGTGCCAGCAGCCGACAGGGTCCCTACGAGCAGTACTTC. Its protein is CASSRQGPYEQYF.

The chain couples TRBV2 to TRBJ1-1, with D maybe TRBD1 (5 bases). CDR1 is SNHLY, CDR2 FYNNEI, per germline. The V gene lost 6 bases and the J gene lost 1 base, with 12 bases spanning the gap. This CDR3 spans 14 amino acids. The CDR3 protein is CASRKGPANTEAFF. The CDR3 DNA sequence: TGTGCCAGCAGAAAGGGGCCAGCGAACACTGAAGCTTTCTTT.

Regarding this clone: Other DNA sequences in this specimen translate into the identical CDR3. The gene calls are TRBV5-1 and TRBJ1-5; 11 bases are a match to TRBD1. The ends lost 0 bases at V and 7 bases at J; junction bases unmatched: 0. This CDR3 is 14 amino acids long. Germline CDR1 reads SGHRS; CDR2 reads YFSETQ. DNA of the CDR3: TGCGCCAGCAGCTTGGGGACAGGGGGCCAGCCCCAGCATTTT. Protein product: CASSLGTGGQPQHF.

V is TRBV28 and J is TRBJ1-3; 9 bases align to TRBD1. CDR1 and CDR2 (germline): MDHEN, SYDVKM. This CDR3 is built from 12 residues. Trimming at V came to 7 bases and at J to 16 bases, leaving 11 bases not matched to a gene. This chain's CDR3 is CASNTRGDRVYF. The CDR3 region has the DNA TGTGCCAGCAACACGAGGGGGGACAGGGTGTATTTT.

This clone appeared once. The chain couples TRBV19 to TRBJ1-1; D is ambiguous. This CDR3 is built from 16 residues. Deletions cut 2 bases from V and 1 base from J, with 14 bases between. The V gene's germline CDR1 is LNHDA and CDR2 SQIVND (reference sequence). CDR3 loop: CASSIINRLGNTEAFF. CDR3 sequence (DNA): TGTGCCAGTAGTATAATTAACCGCCTAGGGAACACTGAAGCTTTCTTT.

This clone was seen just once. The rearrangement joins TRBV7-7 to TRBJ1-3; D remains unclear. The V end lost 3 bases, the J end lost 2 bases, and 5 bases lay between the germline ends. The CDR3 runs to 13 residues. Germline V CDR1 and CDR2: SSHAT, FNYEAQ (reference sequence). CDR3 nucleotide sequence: TGTGCCAGCAGCTTTGAACCTGGAAACACCATATATTTT. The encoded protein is CASSFEPGNTIYF.

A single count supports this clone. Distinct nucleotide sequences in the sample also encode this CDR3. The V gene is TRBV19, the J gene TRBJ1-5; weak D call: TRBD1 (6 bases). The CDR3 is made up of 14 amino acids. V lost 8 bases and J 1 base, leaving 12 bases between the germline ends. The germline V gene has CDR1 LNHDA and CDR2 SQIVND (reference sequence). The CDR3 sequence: CASSRGGSNQPQHF. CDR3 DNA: TGTGCCAGTTCCAGGGGTGGCAGCAATCAGCCCCAGCATTTT.

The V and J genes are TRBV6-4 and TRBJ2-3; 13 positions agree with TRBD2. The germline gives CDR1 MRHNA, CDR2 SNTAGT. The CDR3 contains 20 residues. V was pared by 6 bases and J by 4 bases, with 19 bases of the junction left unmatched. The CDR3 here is CASRTNLLPGLAGLADTQYF. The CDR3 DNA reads TGTGCCAGCAGGACAAACCTCCTTCCGGGACTAGCGGGATTGGCAGATACGCAGTATTTT.

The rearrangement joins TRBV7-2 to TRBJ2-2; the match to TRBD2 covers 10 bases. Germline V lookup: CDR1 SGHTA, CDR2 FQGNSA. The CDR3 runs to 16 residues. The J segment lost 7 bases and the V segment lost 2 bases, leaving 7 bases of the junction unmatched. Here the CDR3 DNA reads TGTGCCAGCAGCTTATCGGCTAGCGGGAGCGACGGGGAGCTGTTTTTT. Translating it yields CASSLSASGSDGELFF.

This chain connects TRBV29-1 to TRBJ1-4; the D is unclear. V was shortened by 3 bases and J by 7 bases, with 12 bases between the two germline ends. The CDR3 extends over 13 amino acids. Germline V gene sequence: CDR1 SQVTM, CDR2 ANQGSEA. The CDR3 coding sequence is TGCAGCGTTGATTTCGGGTTAGGTGAAAAACTGTTTTTT. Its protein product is CSVDFGLGEKLFF. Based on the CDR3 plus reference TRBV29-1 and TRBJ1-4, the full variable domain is SAVISQKPSRDICQRGTSLTIQCQVDSQVTMMFWYRQQPGQSLTLIATANQGSEATYESGFVIDKFPISRPNLTFSTLTVSNMSPEDSSIYLCSVDFGLGEKLFFGSGTQLSVL.

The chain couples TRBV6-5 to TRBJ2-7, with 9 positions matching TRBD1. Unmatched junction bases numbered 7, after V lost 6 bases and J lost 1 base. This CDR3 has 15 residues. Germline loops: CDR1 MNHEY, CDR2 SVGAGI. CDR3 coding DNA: TGTGCCAGCAGCCCAGGACAGGGGTATTCCTACGAGCAGTACTTC. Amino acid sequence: CASSPGQGYSYEQYF.

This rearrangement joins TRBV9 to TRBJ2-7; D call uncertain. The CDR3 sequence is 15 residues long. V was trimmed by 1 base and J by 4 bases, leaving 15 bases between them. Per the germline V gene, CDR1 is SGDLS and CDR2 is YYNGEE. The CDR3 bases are TGTGCCAGCAGCGTAAACACGGGTCGGTGGTACGAGCAGTACTTC. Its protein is CASSVNTGRWYEQYF.

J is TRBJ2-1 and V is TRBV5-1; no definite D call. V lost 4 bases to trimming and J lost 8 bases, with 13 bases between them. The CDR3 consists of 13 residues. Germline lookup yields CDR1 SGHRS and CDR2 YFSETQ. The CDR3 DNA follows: TGCGCCAGCAGCCCTTCTTCGTTCGATGAGCAGTTCTTC. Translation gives CASSPSSFDEQFF.

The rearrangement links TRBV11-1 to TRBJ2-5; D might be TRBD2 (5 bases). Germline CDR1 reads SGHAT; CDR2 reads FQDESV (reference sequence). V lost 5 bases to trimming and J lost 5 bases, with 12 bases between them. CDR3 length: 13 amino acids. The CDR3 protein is CASSPGIWETQYF. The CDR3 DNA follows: TGTGCCAGCAGCCCCGGGATTTGGGAGACCCAGTACTTC.